Below are 4 T cell receptor beta chains sequenced from a single sample in a study of beta chain features in type 1 diabetes (dated by TCRdb to 2017 to 2018). The library was obtained by the immunoSEQ multiplex PCR assay. All of the isolated RNA was reverse transcribed with the High Capacity cDNA Reverse Transcription Kit, so expressed TCRB transcripts were sequenced. The table comes from immuneACCESS by way of TCRdb, which keeps in-frame sequences with V and J called. Part of the clones is missing from these tables; in studies checked, under half for an unresolved V gene and the rest for unknown reasons. Within this sample are 900,000 or so clones, with 15% to 20% of them counted one time only. 0.023% of the sample belongs to the ten largest clones. The sequenced material came from naive CD4+ T cells from blood. Explained via the paper, the cell subset or site label denotes: true naive CD4+ T cells. The receptors derive from a woman aged 18-29 years in good health.

This clone was seen a handful of times. This chain joins TRBV6-1 and TRBJ2-6, with D maybe TRBD1 (6 bases). The CDR3 is made up of 17 amino acids. The V gene lost 3 bases and the J gene lost 0 bases, with 12 bases spanning the gap. Germline values: CDR1 MNHNS, CDR2 SASEGT. The CDR3 bases are TGTGCCAGCAGTGACAGGGGTAGGCTCTCTGGGGCCAACGTCCTGACTTTC. Its protein is CASSDRGRLSGANVLTF.

This clone was picked up a small number of times. The CDR3 sequence is CASSLVGGGTISETQYF. Written as DNA, the CDR3 is TGTGCCAGCAGCTTAGTCGGGGGCGGGACTATATCTGAGACCCAGTACTTC. The J gene is TRBJ2-5, the V gene TRBV11-2; TRBD2 is a possible D gene (7 bases). The V end lost 1 base, the J end lost 5 bases, and 20 bases lay between the germline ends. CDR3 length equals 17 residues. Germline CDR1 is SGHAT and CDR2 is FQNNGV.

The rearrangement joins TRBV6-5 to TRBJ2-5; 7 bases align to TRBD2. The CDR3 is made up of 16 amino acids. Germline V CDR1 and CDR2: MNHEY, SVGAGI. Losses at the gene ends were 1 base for V and 2 bases for J; bases not matched to a gene: 7. The CDR3 DNA reads TGTGCCAGCAGTTACTGGACTAGTTCCCGGCAAGAGACCCAGTACTTC. As protein: CASSYWTSSRQETQYF.

The chain employs TRBV10-3 and TRBJ2-7, with no clear D. Trimming took off 11 bases at V and 0 bases at J, with 14 bases between the two ends. Germline lookup yields CDR1 ENHRY and CDR2 SYGVKD. This CDR3 comprises 13 residues. The CDR3 reads CAASGQSSYEQYF. The CDR3 DNA is TGTGCCGCCTCGGGCCAAAGCTCCTACGAGCAGTACTTC.